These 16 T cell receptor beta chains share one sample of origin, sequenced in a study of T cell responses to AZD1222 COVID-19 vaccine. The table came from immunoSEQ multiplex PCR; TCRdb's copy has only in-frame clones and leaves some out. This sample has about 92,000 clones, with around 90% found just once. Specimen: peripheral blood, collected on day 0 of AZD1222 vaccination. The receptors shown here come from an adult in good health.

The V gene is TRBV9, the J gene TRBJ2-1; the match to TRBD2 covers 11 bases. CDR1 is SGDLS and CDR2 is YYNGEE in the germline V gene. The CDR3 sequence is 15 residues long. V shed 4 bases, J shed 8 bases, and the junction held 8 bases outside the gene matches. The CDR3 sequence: CASSLTSGSLDEQFF. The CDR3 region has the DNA TGTGCCAGCAGCCTAACTAGCGGGAGTTTGGATGAGCAGTTCTTC.

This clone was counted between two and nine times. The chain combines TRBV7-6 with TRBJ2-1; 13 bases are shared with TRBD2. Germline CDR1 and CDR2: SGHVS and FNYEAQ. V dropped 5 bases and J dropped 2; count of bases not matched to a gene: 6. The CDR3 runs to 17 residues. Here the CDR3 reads CASSLRTSGGTYNEQFF. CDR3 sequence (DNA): TGTGCCAGCAGCCTCCGGACTAGCGGGGGAACCTACAATGAGCAGTTCTTC.

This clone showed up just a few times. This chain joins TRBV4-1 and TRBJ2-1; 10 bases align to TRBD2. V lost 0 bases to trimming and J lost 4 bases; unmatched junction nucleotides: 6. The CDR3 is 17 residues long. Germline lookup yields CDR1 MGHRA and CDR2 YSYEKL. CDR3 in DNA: TGCGCCAGCAGCCAAGATGGAGCGGGAGGGTCATACAATGAGCAGTTCTTC. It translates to CASSQDGAGGSYNEQFF.

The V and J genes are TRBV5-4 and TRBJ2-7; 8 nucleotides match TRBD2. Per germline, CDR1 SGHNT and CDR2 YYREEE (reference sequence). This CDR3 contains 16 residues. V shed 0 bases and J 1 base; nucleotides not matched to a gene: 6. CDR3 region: CASSLGAGGGSYEQYF. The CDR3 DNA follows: TGTGCCAGCAGCTTGGGTGCGGGAGGAGGGTCCTACGAGCAGTACTTC.

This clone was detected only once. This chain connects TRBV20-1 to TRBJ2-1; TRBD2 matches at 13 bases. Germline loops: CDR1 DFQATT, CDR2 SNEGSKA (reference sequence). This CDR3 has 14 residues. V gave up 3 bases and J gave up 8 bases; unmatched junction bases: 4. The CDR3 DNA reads TGCAGTGCTAGTTGGACTAGCGGGAGCTATGAGCAGTTCTTC. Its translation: CSASWTSGSYEQFF.

The CDR3 is CASRPRGGNEKLFF. CDR3 nucleotides: TGTGCCAGTAGGCCAAGGGGAGGTAATGAAAAACTGTTTTTT. This rearrangement joins TRBV19 to TRBJ1-4, with D possibly TRBD1 on 5 matching bases. Germline V gene data show CDR1 as LNHDA and CDR2 as SQIVND (reference sequence). The CDR3 has 14 amino acids. V was cut by 6 bases and J by 4 bases, with 12 bases left in between.

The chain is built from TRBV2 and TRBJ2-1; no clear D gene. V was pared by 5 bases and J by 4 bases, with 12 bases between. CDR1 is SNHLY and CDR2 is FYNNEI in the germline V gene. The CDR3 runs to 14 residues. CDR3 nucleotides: TGTGCCAGCAGTATGCGCCCTGTTTACAATGAGCAGTTCTTC. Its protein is CASSMRPVYNEQFF. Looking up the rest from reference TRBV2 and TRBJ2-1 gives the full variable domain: EPEVTQTPSHQVTQMGQEVILRCVPISNHLYFYWYRQILGQKVEFLVSFYNNEISEKSEIFDDQFSVERPDGSNFTLKIRSTKLEDSAMYFCASSMRPVYNEQFFGPGTRLTVL.

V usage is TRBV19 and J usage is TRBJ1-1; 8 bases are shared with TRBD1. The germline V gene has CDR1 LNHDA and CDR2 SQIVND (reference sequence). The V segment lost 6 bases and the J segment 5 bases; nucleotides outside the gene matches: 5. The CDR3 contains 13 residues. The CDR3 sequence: CASSDRGWTEAFF. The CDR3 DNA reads TGTGCCAGTAGCGACAGGGGTTGGACTGAAGCTTTCTTT.

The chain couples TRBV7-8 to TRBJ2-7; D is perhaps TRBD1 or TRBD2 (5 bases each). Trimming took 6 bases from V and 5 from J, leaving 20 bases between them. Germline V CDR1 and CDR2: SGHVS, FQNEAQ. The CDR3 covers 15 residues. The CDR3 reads CASRDLAGKRHEQYF. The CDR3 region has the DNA TGTGCCAGCAGGGACCTAGCAGGGAAGAGGCACGAGCAGTACTTC.

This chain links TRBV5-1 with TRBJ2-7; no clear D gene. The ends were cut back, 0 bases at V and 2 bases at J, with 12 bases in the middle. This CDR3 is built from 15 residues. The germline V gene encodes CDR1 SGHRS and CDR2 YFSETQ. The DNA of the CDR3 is TGCGCCAGCAGCTTGGTAGGCTCAACCACCTACGAGCAGTACTTC. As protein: CASSLVGSTTYEQYF.

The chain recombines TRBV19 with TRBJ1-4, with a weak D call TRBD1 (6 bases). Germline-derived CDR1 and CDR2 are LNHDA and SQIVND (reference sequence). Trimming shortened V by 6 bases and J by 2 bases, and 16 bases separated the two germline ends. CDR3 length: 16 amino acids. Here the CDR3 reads CASRLYTGATNEKLFF. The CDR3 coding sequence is TGTGCCAGTAGGCTCTATACGGGGGCGACTAATGAAAAACTGTTTTTT.

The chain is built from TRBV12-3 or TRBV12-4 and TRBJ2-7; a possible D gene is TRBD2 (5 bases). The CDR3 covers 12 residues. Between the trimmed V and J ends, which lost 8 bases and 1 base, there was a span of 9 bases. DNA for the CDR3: TGTGCCAGCGGACGGAGGTCCTACGAGCAGTACTTC. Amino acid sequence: CASGRRSYEQYF.

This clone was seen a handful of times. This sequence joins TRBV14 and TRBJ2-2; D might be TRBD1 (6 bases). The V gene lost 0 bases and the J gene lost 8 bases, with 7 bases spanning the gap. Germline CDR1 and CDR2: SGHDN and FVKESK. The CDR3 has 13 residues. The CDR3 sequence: CASSQDRGGELFF. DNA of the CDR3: TGTGCCAGCAGCCAAGACAGGGGTGGGGAGCTGTTTTTT.

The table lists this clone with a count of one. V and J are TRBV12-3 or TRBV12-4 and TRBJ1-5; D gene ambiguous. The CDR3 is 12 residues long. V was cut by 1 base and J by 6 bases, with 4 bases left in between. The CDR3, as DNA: TGTGCCAGCAGTTTAGAAGGTCAGCCCCAGCATTTT. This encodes CASSLEGQPQHF.

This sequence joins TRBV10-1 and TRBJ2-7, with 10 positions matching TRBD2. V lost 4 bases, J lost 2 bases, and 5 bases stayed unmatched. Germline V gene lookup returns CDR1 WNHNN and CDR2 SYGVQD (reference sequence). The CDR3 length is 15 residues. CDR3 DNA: TGCGCCAGCAGTGCTAGCGGGGGTTACACCTACGAGCAGTACTTC. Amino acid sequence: CASSASGGYTYEQYF.

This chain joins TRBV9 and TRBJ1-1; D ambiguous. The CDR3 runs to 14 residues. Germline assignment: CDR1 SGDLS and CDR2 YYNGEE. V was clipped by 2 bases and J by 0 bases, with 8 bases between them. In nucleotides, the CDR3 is TGTGCCAGCAGCGTGGGGAACATGAACACTGAAGCTTTCTTT. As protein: CASSVGNMNTEAFF.